This entry features one T cell receptor (beta chain) sequence. The assay was immunoSEQ multiplex PCR, and TCRdb's table has in-frame clones only and misses some. The table has 60,000 to 95,000 clones, less than 85% seen once. The data originate from a study of blood T cell repertoires in COVID-19. Turning to the study itself: Researchers got acute and convalescent COVID-19 samples from the United States, Italy and Spain.

CDR3 size: 11 residues. Between the trimmed V and J ends, which lost 4 bases and 7 bases, there was a span of 8 bases. This clonotype originated in a human donor with acute or convalescent COVID-19. The donor label of this sample is uncertain. Specimen: peripheral blood. The chain recombines TRBV12-3 or TRBV12-4 with TRBJ2-7; TRBD2 might be the D (6 bases). The chain's CDR3 is CASSSRGEQYF. The CDR3 DNA sequence: TGTGCCAGCAGTTCCCGGGGGGAGCAGTACTTC.